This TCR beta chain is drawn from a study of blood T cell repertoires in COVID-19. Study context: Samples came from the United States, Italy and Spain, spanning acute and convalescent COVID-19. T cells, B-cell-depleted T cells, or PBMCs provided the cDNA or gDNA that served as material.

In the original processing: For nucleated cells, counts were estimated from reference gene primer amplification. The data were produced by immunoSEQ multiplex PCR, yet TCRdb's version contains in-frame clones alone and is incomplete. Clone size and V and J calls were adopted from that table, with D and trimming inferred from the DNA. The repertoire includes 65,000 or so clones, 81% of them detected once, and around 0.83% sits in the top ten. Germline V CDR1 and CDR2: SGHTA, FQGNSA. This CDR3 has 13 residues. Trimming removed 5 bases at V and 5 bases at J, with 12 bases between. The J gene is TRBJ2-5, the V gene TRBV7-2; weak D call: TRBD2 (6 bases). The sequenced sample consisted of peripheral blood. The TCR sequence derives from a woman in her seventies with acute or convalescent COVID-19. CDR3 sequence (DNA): TGTGCCAGCAGCAATGGGGGGTCGGAGACCCAGTACTTC. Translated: CASSNGGSETQYF.